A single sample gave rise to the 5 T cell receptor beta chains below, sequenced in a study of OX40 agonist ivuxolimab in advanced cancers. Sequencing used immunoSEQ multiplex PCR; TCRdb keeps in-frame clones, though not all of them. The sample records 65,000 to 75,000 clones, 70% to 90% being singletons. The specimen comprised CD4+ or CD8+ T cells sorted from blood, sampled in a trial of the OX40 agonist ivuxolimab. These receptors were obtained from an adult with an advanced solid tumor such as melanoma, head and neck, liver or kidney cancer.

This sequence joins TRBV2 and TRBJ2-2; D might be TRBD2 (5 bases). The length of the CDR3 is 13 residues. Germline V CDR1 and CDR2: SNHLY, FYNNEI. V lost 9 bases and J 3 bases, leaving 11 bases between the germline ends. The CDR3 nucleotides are TGTGCCAGTGGAGCGGAATACACCGGGGAGCTGTTTTTT. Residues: CASGAEYTGELFF.

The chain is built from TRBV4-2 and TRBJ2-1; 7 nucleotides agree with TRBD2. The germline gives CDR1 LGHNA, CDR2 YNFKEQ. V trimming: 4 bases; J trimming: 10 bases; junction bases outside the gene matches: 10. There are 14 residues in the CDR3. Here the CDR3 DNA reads TGTGCCAGCAGCCGACTGGTTGGGGAGGGGGAGCAGTTCTTC. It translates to CASSRLVGEGEQFF.

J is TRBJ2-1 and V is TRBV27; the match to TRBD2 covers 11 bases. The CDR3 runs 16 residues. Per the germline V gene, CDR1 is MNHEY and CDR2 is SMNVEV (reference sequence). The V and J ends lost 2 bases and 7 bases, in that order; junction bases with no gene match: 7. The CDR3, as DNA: TGTGCCAGCAGTTTACGTAGCGGGAGGGCCTCGAATGAGCAGTTCTTC. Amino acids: CASSLRSGRASNEQFF.

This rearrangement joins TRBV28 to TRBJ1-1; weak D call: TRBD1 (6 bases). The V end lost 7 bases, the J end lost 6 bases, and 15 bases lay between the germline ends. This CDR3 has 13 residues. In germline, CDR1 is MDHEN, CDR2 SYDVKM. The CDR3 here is CASKGVFKPEAFF. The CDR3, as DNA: TGTGCCAGCAAGGGGGTTTTTAAGCCTGAAGCTTTCTTT.

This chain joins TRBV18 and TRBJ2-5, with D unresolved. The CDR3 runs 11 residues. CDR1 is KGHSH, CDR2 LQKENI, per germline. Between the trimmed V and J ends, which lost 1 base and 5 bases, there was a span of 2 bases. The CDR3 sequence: CASSPLETQYF. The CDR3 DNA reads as TGTGCCAGCTCACCACTTGAGACCCAGTACTTC.